The TCR beta chain under discussion was sequenced for a study of early T cells in non-severe SARS-CoV-2 infection. Each cDNA molecule carried a unique molecular identifier. TCRdb independently ran MiXCR on the 5' RACE reads; one entry per CDR3 protein. This sample yields about 60,000 distinct CDR3 sequences, of which 5.5% to 6.5% are seen a single time; about 6.8% belongs to the top ten. CDR3 size: 15 residues. V shed 1 base and J shed 0 bases, with 7 bases lying between them. Germline assignment: CDR1 WSHSY and CDR2 SAAADI. Sequencing was done on a sample of whole blood. This clonotype originated in an adult who was a healthcare worker with PCR-confirmed SARS-CoV-2 infection or an uninfected control (not recorded which). The chain uses TRBV10-2 and TRBJ2-1; D might be TRBD1 or TRBD2, each matching 5 bases. This CDR3 is CASSEWGSSYNEQFF. The CDR3 nucleotides read TGCGCCAGCAGTGAGTGGGGGAGCTCCTACAATGAGCAGTTCTTC.